A single sample is the source of the 17 T cell receptor beta chains below, sequenced in a study of post-analysis software for immune sequencing data. General observations from the study: Four or five TRBV segments (TRBV5-6, TRBV5-1 and TRBV20-1 among them) occurred more frequently in patients than in controls.

The antigens of these receptors remain unknown. The TCR beta cDNA libraries contained unique molecular identifiers. TCRdb re-called the PCR reads through MiXCR, storing one row per CDR3 protein. The sample lists some 450,000 distinct CDR3 sequences, roughly 45% occurring once. Input material: blood. The origin of the receptors is a girl under 18 with multiple sclerosis.

This clonotype showed up just a few times. The rearrangement links TRBV20-1 to TRBJ2-7; a possible D gene is TRBD2 (5 bases). The CDR3 totals 14 residues. CDR1 is DFQATT, CDR2 SNEGSKA, per germline (reference sequence). V lost 6 bases and J lost 2, with 17 bases in between. In DNA form, the CDR3 reads TGCAGTGCCCAGCGGACCCCAGCAGCCTACGAGCAGTACTTC. It specifies CSAQRTPAAYEQYF.

V gene TRBV6-5 combines with J gene TRBJ1-2; 10 bases fit TRBD1. V was clipped by 4 bases and J by 7 bases; unmatched bases: 12. Germline loops: CDR1 MNHEY, CDR2 SVGAGI. The CDR3 has 16 amino acids. CDR3 in amino acids: CASSFTRDRGPSGYTF. The CDR3 DNA reads as TGTGCCAGCAGTTTTACCCGGGACAGGGGCCCATCTGGCTACACCTTC.

J is TRBJ2-1 and V is TRBV24-1; no firm D call. CDR1 and CDR2 from the germline V gene are KGHDR and SFDVKD. V lost 3 bases and J lost 8, with 19 bases in between. The CDR3 length is 16 residues. CDR3 bases: TGTGCCACCAGTGATGATTACAAAACGCTAAGTTATGAGCAGTTCTTC. Residues: CATSDDYKTLSYEQFF.

This rearrangement joins TRBV28 to TRBJ2-1; D ambiguous. Germline V gives CDR1 MDHEN, CDR2 SYDVKM. CDR3 size: 12 residues. Trimming shortened V by 5 bases and J by 7 bases, and 9 bases separated the two germline ends. This CDR3 reads CASSPPVNEQFF. The CDR3 coding sequence is TGTGCCAGCAGTCCCCCAGTTAATGAGCAGTTCTTC.

This sequence joins TRBV7-9 and TRBJ2-1, with D perhaps TRBD1 (6 bases). The length of the CDR3 is 17 residues. Germline values: CDR1 SEHNR, CDR2 FQNEAQ (reference sequence). The V gene lost 4 bases and the J gene lost 6 bases, with 22 bases spanning the gap. The CDR3 nucleotides are TGTGCCAGCAGCTCGCCCGAACAGGGAATTGGGGTCAATGAGCAGTTCTTC. Protein: CASSSPEQGIGVNEQFF.

This clonotype has only a few counts. The chain employs TRBV20-1 and TRBJ2-1; 11 nucleotides match TRBD2. CDR1 is DFQATT and CDR2 is SNEGSKA in the germline V gene (reference sequence). This CDR3 is 15 amino acids long. With V trimmed by 3 bases and J by 2 bases, 3 bases remained unmatched. The CDR3 spells CSARLLAGAYNEQFF. The CDR3 nucleotides are TGCAGTGCTAGGCTACTAGCGGGAGCCTACAATGAGCAGTTCTTC.

This clonotype was detected once. As DNA, the CDR3 is TGTGCCATCAGTGAGTCCACCAAACGAAGCTCCTACAATGAGCAGTTCTTC. Translation gives CAISESTKRSSYNEQFF. The chain combines TRBV10-3 with TRBJ2-1, with unresolved D. Germline V gives CDR1 ENHRY, CDR2 SYGVKD. V lost 0 bases, J lost 0 bases, and 12 bases lay in between. This CDR3 contains 17 residues.

This clonotype has just a few counts. The chain couples TRBV7-3 to TRBJ2-5; tentative D call: TRBD1 (6 bases). The V end lost 3 bases, the J end lost 6 bases, and 11 bases lay between the germline ends. This CDR3 comprises 13 residues. The germline CDR1 and CDR2 sequences are SGHTA and FQGTGA. CDR3 bases: TGTGCCAGCAGCTTTCCAGGGGTGAAGACCCAGTACTTC. Protein sequence: CASSFPGVKTQYF.

In its sample, this clonotype was seen once. The V call is TRBV7-2, the J call TRBJ2-1; 7 nucleotides align to TRBD2. V shed 5 bases, J shed 8 bases, and the junction held 6 bases outside the gene matches. The CDR3 totals 13 residues. Germline V gives CDR1 SGHTA, CDR2 FQGNSA. CDR3 nucleotides: TGTGCCAGCAGCCGGGAGACTAGCTATGAGCAGTTCTTC. Its protein product is CASSRETSYEQFF.

The chain employs TRBV12-3 or TRBV12-4 and TRBJ1-5, with D possibly TRBD1 on 6 matching bases. With 5 bases removed from V and 7 bases from J, the gap between germline ends came to 15 bases. The CDR3 spans 14 residues. Here the CDR3 reads CASSVDSGPQPQHF. The DNA of the CDR3 is TGTGCCAGCAGTGTGGACAGTGGGCCCCAGCCCCAGCATTTT.

The DNA for the CDR3 is TGTGCCAGCAGTTCCGAACAGGGGAATGAGCAGTTCTTC. Translating gives CASSSEQGNEQFF. The chain has TRBV7-9 and TRBJ2-1; 7 nucleotides agree with TRBD1. This CDR3 has 13 residues. Germline assignment: CDR1 SEHNR and CDR2 FQNEAQ (reference sequence). V lost 6 bases and J lost 7; bases outside the gene matches: 6.

This clonotype came up a few times. V gene TRBV3-1 combines with J gene TRBJ2-1; no clear D gene. CDR3 length: 12 residues. In germline, CDR1 is LGHDT, CDR2 YNNKEL (reference sequence). Trimming cost V 1 base and J 14 bases, with 12 bases left between them. In nucleotides, the CDR3 is TGTGCCAGCAGCCAAGTCGGTCACCTGAAGTTCTTC. Its translation is CASSQVGHLKFF.

The chain couples TRBV20-1 to TRBJ2-3; D assignment may be TRBD1 or TRBD2 (5 bases each). Germline V lookup: CDR1 DFQATT, CDR2 SNEGSKA (reference sequence). The CDR3 loop spans 19 amino acids. V gave up 0 bases and J gave up 3 bases, with 25 bases separating them. This CDR3 reads CSARDGGGSGRGLTDTQYF. The CDR3 DNA follows: TGCAGTGCTAGAGATGGGGGTGGAAGTGGGAGAGGATTGACAGATACGCAGTATTTT.

This clonotype showed up just a few times. The chain uses TRBV20-1 and TRBJ2-3, with TRBD2 as a possible D gene (5 bases). V was cut by 3 bases and J by 5 bases, with 18 bases left in between. The CDR3 covers 15 residues. Germline values: CDR1 DFQATT, CDR2 SNEGSKA (reference sequence). DNA for the CDR3: TGCAGTGCTAGCACCCTAGCAGGTGAAGGAGATACGCAGTATTTT. Translating gives CSASTLAGEGDTQYF.

This clonotype was counted a few times. V gene TRBV6-5 combines with J gene TRBJ2-3; D might be TRBD2 (6 bases). This CDR3 spans 15 amino acids. Germline V gene sequence: CDR1 MNHEY, CDR2 SVGAGI. V was pared by 7 bases and J by 0 bases, with 14 bases between. The CDR3 DNA reads TGTGCCAGCACCAGGGACTGGTCTAGCACAGATACGCAGTATTTT. Amino acids: CASTRDWSSTDTQYF.

This clonotype was detected only a few times. The chain joins TRBV30 to TRBJ2-3; D might be TRBD1 or TRBD2, each matching 5 bases. The CDR3 is 17 amino acids. V lost 3 bases and J 0 bases, leaving 19 bases between the germline ends. Germline V lookup: CDR1 GTSNPN, CDR2 SVGIG (reference sequence). The chain's CDR3 is CAWRTSGPDLSTDTQYF. The CDR3, as DNA: TGTGCCTGGAGGACCTCGGGACCCGACCTTAGCACAGATACGCAGTATTTT.

V usage is TRBV3-1 and J usage is TRBJ1-1; 11 bases map to TRBD1. This CDR3 region has 16 residues. V shed 4 bases, J shed 4 bases, and the junction held 8 bases outside the gene matches. Germline CDR1 reads LGHDT; CDR2 reads YNNKEL (reference sequence). Written as DNA, the CDR3 is TGTGCCAGCAGCCCTGGGACAGGGGGGTGGAGCACTGAAGCTTTCTTT. Amino acid sequence: CASSPGTGGWSTEAFF.